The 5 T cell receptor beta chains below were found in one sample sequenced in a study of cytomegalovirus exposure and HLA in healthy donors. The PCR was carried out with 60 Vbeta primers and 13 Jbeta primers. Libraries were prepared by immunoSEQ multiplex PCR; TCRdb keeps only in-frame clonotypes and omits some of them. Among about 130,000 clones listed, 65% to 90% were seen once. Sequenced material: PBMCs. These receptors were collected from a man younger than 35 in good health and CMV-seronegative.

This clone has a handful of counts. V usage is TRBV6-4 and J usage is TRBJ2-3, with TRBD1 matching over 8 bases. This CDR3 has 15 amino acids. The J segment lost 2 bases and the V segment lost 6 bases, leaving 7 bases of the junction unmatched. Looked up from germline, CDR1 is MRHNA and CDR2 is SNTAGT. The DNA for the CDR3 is TGTGCCAGCAGCCAGGACAGGGTAACCACAGATACGCAGTATTTT. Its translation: CASSQDRVTTDTQYF.

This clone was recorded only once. The CDR3 protein is CASSPNRDGGYTF. The CDR3 nucleotides are TGTGCCAGCAGTCCGAACAGGGACGGTGGCTACACCTTC. The chain combines TRBV6-1 with TRBJ1-2, with a weak D call TRBD1 (6 bases). Germline V gene data show CDR1 as MNHNS and CDR2 as SASEGT. The CDR3 runs 13 residues. V was cut by 5 bases and J by 7 bases, with 14 bases left in between.

This CDR3 reads CASSSRGWTYEQYF. The CDR3, as DNA: TGTGCCAGCAGTTCCAGGGGGTGGACCTACGAGCAGTACTTC. This chain links TRBV6-5 with TRBJ2-7, with 7 bases that match TRBD1. The CDR3 loop spans 14 amino acids. Germline CDR1 is MNHEY and CDR2 is SVGAGI. V shed 4 bases, J shed 2 bases, and the junction held 5 bases outside the gene matches.

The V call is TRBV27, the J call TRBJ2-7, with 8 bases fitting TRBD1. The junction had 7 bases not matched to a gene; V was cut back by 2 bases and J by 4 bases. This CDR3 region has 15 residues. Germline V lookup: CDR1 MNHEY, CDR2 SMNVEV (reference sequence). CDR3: CASSLDRGNWYEQYF. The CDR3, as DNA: TGTGCCAGCAGTTTAGACAGGGGAAATTGGTACGAGCAGTACTTC.

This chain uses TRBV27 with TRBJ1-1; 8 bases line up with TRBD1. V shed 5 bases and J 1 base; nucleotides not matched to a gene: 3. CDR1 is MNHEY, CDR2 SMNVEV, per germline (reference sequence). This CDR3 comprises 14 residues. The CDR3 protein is CASSPDRANTEAFF. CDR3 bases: TGTGCCAGCAGTCCGGACAGGGCGAACACTGAAGCTTTCTTT.